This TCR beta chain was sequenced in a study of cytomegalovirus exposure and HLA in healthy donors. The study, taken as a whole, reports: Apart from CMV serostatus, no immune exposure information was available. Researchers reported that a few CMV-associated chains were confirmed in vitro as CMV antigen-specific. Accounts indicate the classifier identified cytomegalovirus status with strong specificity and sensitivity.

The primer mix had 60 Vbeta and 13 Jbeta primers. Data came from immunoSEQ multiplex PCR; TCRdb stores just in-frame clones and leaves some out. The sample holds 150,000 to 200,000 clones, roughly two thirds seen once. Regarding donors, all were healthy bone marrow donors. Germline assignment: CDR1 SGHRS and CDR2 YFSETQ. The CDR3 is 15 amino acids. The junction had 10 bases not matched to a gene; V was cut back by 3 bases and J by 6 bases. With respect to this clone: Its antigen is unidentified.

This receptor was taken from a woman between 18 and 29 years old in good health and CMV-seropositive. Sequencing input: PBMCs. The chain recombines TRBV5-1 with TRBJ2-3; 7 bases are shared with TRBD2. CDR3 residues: CASSSLGGRVDTQYF. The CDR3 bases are TGCGCCAGCAGCTCCCTAGGTGGGAGGGTGGATACGCAGTATTTT.